The 16 T cell receptor beta chains listed next were all sequenced from one sample in a study of human T cells and chemical hapten exposure. Time point defined: healthy volunteer bleed at 2 weeks. Extraction of total RNA was performed on unfractionated whole blood. MiXCR was run by TCRdb on the RACE reads, yielding one entry per CDR3 protein. Of approximately 90,000 distinct CDR3 sequences listed, 8.5% to 9% are singletons. The specimen sequenced was whole blood. The receptors were gathered from a female donor in good health. Some clones in this sample may be carry-over from other donors' samples.

This clonotype was observed a handful of times. The chain joins TRBV7-9 to TRBJ1-5; D may be TRBD1 (6 bases). The CDR3 is 18 amino acids. Germline V gene data show CDR1 as SEHNR and CDR2 as FQNEAQ (reference sequence). The V gene lost 4 bases and the J gene lost 0 bases, with 19 bases spanning the gap. CDR3 bases: TGTGCCAGCAGCTCACGGACAGCCCGGAACTATAGCAATCAGCCCCAGCATTTT. Its protein product is CASSSRTARNYSNQPQHF.

This clonotype was detected only a few times. This rearrangement joins TRBV10-3 to TRBJ2-5; D is ambiguous. The CDR3 is 12 amino acids. The V gene lost 3 bases and the J gene lost 3 bases, with 5 bases spanning the gap. Germline lookup yields CDR1 ENHRY and CDR2 SYGVKD. The CDR3 protein is CAISESEETQYF. The DNA for the CDR3 is TGTGCCATCAGTGAAAGTGAAGAGACCCAGTACTTC.

The chain links TRBV4-3 to TRBJ2-3; D possibly corresponds to TRBD2 (6 bases). V was cut by 0 bases and J by 4 bases, with 14 bases left in between. CDR1 and CDR2 from the germline V gene are LGHNA and YSLEER. The length of the CDR3 is 16 residues. CDR3 in DNA: TGCGCCAGCAGCCAAGAAGGCTCCCCGGGGGCAGATACGCAGTATTTT. It specifies CASSQEGSPGADTQYF.

This clonotype showed up many times. This chain connects TRBV6-1 to TRBJ2-3; possible D gene TRBD2, 7 bases. CDR1 is MNHNS and CDR2 is SASEGT in the germline V gene. V lost 5 bases to trimming and J lost 0 bases, with 12 bases between them. The CDR3 loop spans 15 amino acids. CDR3 DNA: TGTGCCAGCAGTTACAGGGAGGGTAGCACAGATACGCAGTATTTT. Translated, it gives CASSYREGSTDTQYF.

This clonotype showed up just a few times. The chain uses TRBV14 and TRBJ1-4, with D tentatively TRBD1 (6 bases). This CDR3 has 15 amino acids. The germline V gene encodes CDR1 SGHDN and CDR2 FVKESK. V lost 0 bases and J 8 bases, leaving 13 bases between the germline ends. Here the CDR3 reads CASSQDLGAEEKLFF. DNA of the CDR3: TGTGCCAGCAGCCAAGATCTGGGGGCGGAGGAAAAACTGTTTTTT.

This clonotype occurred many times. This chain uses TRBV27 with TRBJ2-4, with D maybe TRBD1 (5 bases). This CDR3 comprises 16 residues. Germline CDR1 MNHEY, CDR2 SMNVEV (reference sequence). Deletions cut 5 bases from V and 2 bases from J, with 16 bases between. As DNA, the CDR3 is TGTGCCAGCAGTGCCTTCCTTGACAGTACCAAAAACATTCAGTACTTC. It is translated as CASSAFLDSTKNIQYF.

The CDR3 DNA reads as TGTGCCAGCAGTAACCACAAGACCACCCAGCATTTT. Its translation: CASSNHKTTQHF. The J gene is TRBJ1-5, the V gene TRBV28; D gene unclear. Germline V gene sequence: CDR1 MDHEN, CDR2 SYDVKM. This CDR3 comprises 12 residues. V was cut by 5 bases and J by 11 bases, with 13 bases left in between.

V gene TRBV20-1 combines with J gene TRBJ2-3, with 8 bases aligning to TRBD2. J lost 9 bases, V lost 3 bases, and 11 bases had no gene match. Germline V CDR1 and CDR2: DFQATT, SNEGSKA (reference sequence). The CDR3 loop spans 14 amino acids. The CDR3 nucleotides are TGCAGTGCTAGGTCGGGACTAGTACTACTAACGCAGTATTTT. Protein: CSARSGLVLLTQYF.

This rearrangement joins TRBV11-2 to TRBJ2-7, with TRBD1 as a possible D gene (6 bases). The germline V gene has CDR1 SGHAT and CDR2 FQNNGV. The V gene lost 1 base and the J gene lost 4 bases, with 17 bases spanning the gap. This CDR3 spans 16 amino acids. CDR3 DNA: TGTGCCAGCAGCTTAGCCGTTGGGAACAGGGCTTACGAGCAGTACTTC. It yields the protein CASSLAVGNRAYEQYF.

This chain links TRBV15 with TRBJ1-5; 7 bases line up with TRBD1. V trimming: 1 base; J trimming: 3 bases; junction bases outside the gene matches: 9. The CDR3 runs to 17 residues. The V gene's germline CDR1 is LNHNV and CDR2 YYDKDF (reference sequence). Written as DNA, the CDR3 is TGTGCCACCAGCAGAGGGGCGGACAGGCCTTTCAATCAGCCCCAGCATTTT. This sequence encodes CATSRGADRPFNQPQHF.

This clonotype appeared many times. The V gene is TRBV4-1, the J gene TRBJ2-1, with 10 bases that match TRBD2. Germline V lookup: CDR1 MGHRA, CDR2 YSYEKL. Trimming at V came to 2 bases and at J to 6 bases, leaving 7 bases not matched to a gene. The CDR3 covers 16 residues. In DNA, the CDR3 is TGCGCCAGCAGCCAAATTGGGACTAGCGTATTCAATGAGCAGTTCTTC. It is translated as CASSQIGTSVFNEQFF.

This clonotype was counted between two and nine times. The chain joins TRBV20-1 to TRBJ1-2; no clear D gene. V was clipped by 6 bases and J by 2 bases, with 10 bases between them. In germline, CDR1 is DFQATT, CDR2 SNEGSKA (reference sequence). CDR3 length equals 12 residues. CDR3 in amino acids: CSAPVNNYGYTF. The CDR3 DNA follows: TGCAGTGCCCCAGTAAACAACTATGGCTACACCTTC.

The chain recombines TRBV5-5 with TRBJ2-6; no reliable D call. With 2 bases removed from V and 0 bases from J, the gap between germline ends came to 6 bases. The CDR3 covers 15 residues. Germline loops: CDR1 SGHKS, CDR2 YYEKEE (reference sequence). The CDR3 loop is CASSLTDSGANVLTF. Here the CDR3 DNA reads TGTGCCAGCAGCTTAACAGACTCTGGGGCCAACGTCCTGACTTTC. Full variable domain (remainder filled in from reference TRBV5-5 and TRBJ2-6): DAGVTQSPTHLIKTRGQQVTLRCSPISGHKSVSWYQQVLGQGPQFIFQYYEKEERGRGNFPDRFSARQFPNYSSELNVNALLLGDSALYLCASSLTDSGANVLTFGAGSRLTVL.

A few counts support this clonotype. The chain carries TRBV7-2 and TRBJ2-2; no clear D gene. The V gene's germline CDR1 is SGHTA and CDR2 FQGNSA. The CDR3 is 17 amino acids. With 4 bases removed from V and 0 bases from J, the gap between germline ends came to 15 bases. DNA for the CDR3: TGTGCCAGCAGCTCCCCCCGTGGCCAAGCGAACACCGGGGAGCTGTTTTTT. Protein sequence: CASSSPRGQANTGELFF.

This clonotype was observed many times. The rearrangement uses TRBV20-1 and TRBJ2-2; weak D call: TRBD1 (6 bases). CDR1 and CDR2 from the germline V gene are DFQATT and SNEGSKA (reference sequence). The CDR3 runs 14 residues. V shed 0 bases and J shed 4 bases, with 9 bases lying between them. This chain's CDR3 is CSARDRGGTGELFF. The CDR3 coding sequence is TGCAGTGCTAGAGACAGGGGTGGCACCGGGGAGCTGTTTTTT.

This clonotype was detected a few times. The chain is built from TRBV5-4 and TRBJ2-1; 8 bases align to TRBD2. The V and J ends lost 4 bases and 0 bases, in that order; junction bases with no gene match: 3. In germline, CDR1 is SGHNT, CDR2 YYREEE (reference sequence). The CDR3 spans 15 residues. The chain's CDR3 is CASSPTSASYNEQFF. CDR3 coding DNA: TGTGCCAGCAGCCCGACTAGCGCCTCCTACAATGAGCAGTTCTTC.